This record concerns one TCR beta chain sequence. Its cognate antigen is unknown. Using immunoSEQ multiplex PCR, the repertoire was profiled, and TCRdb retains in-frame clones only, with some absent. The sample consists of about 36,000 clones, approximately 80% of them appearing once. The sample is drawn from a study of CD4 T cells in relation to SARS-CoV-2 and coronaviruses. About the study: After roughly eleven days of antigen culture, PBMC TCR beta CDR3s were sequenced. Convalescent patients were fewer than 10 males and 4 females; two were Hispanic.

General study findings and limits: Crossreactive clones expanded significantly less to SARS-CoV-2 than monoreactive clones.

Naive or memory CD4+ cells were cultured 1:1 with T cell-depleted PBMCs plus CEF. The CDR3 has 12 residues. V was shortened by 2 bases and J by 4 bases, with 3 bases between the two germline ends. The sequenced sample was memory CD4+ T cells from PBMCs, cultured in vitro. The source is an adult with COVID-19. The chain couples TRBV12-3 or TRBV12-4 to TRBJ1-5; D unresolved. The CDR3 spells CASSLLNQPQHF. The DNA for the CDR3 is TGTGCCAGCAGTTTACTTAATCAGCCCCAGCATTTT.